The TCR beta chain under discussion was sequenced for a study of shared clonotypes between healthy human individuals. Some clones are missing from TCRdb's copy, which holds only in-frame ones; the method was immunoSEQ multiplex PCR. Counted here are a few million clones, approximately 92% occurring once; the ten biggest clones make up about 0.13%. Negatively enriched CD4+ T cells were divided by CD45RA into naive and memory. CDR3 size: 13 residues. Germline values: CDR1 WNHNN, CDR2 SYGVQD (reference sequence). Trimming shortened V by 3 bases and J by 6 bases, and 10 bases separated the two germline ends.

The V and J genes are TRBV10-1 and TRBJ2-3, with D perhaps TRBD1 or TRBD2 (5 bases each). The clonotype originates from a man aged 18 to 29 in good health. Specimen: naive CD4+ T cells sorted from blood. As for subset: CD45RA+ positively selected. In DNA form, the CDR3 reads TGCGCCAGCAGTGAAGTGGGGACGGATACGCAGTATTTT. Its translation: CASSEVGTDTQYF.